This T cell receptor (beta chain) was captured by sequencing in a study of blood T cells in healthy people across ages (dated by TCRdb to between 2014 and 2017). Regarding the complete study: In model experiments, roughly one uniquely barcoded TCR beta cDNA molecule per two T cells was captured by template switching. Using deep sequencing normalized with unique cDNA molecular identifiers, the study measured how TCR beta repertoire diversity changes with age. The donors were divided into four age groups: young (average around 17 years), middle-aged (roughly 40), aged (about 60) and long-lived (about 79). To avoid experimental bias, donors of different ages were spread randomly across the sequencing lanes. For two donors (one aged 18 to 29 and one aged 80 or older), the study analyzed two additional independent replicas of 1 million unique cDNA reads from the same blood draw. Points the paper makes about the study in general: Total diversity estimates from one million sequenced T cells were considered lower bounds and underestimates. Because donor CMV infection status was unknown, age-related changes in expanded clonotypes were potentially confounded. The percentage of naive T cells measured by flow cytometry correlated strongly with observed TCR beta diversity. Since profiling was done on bulk unsorted PBMCs, naive and antigen-experienced compartments could not be conclusively compared. Compared with the aged group, more naive CD4+ T cells, fewer expanded clones and increased TCR diversity were shown by the long-lived group, suggesting age selection. As age increased, observed TCR beta diversity per million T cells dropped in a roughly linear way, and a significant reduction was already evident by age approximately 40.

The germline V gene (reference sequence) sets CDR1 to DFQATT and CDR2 to SNEGSKA. The CDR3 runs 16 residues from the cysteine to the phenylalanine. CDR3 DNA only is kept here, 48 bases in frame from base 1. Libraries were built with 5' RACE. Data came from an Illumina HiSeq 2500. A second PCR of about 6 to 11 cycles was run with a J-beta primer mix and a sample-barcoded 5' primer. A unique molecular identifier was introduced onto each TCR beta cDNA molecule by a template-switch 5' adaptor carrying 12 random nucleotides. Each sample yielded at least 2.5 million CDR3-containing paired-end reads. The Mint cDNA synthesis kit, primed by a TRBC-specific oligonucleotide, was used to synthesize first-strand cDNA from all RNA. Following uracil-DNA glycosylase treatment, all cDNA underwent a first 18-cycle PCR with the universal primers M1SS and BC2_uni_R. The authors' analysis ran thus. Each sample was normalized by randomly selecting 1 million high-quality reads, each carrying a distinct molecular identifier. Instead of being binned into consensus sequences, reads with shared molecular identifiers were discarded. MiTCR, set to a Q25 quality threshold and the strictest error-elimination algorithm, was used for CDR3 identification, clonotype clustering and error correction. A nonparametric unseen species model using Euler transformation provided a lower-bound estimate of total TCR beta diversity. TCRdb ran its own pipeline on the public reads, namely fastp trimming at Q25 and MiXCR clone calling, and kept in-frame beta chains. CDR3 protein sequences are deduplicated, and each keeps its most common genes and DNA. These V and J calls derive from TCRdb rather than the authors' analysis. The sample table lists 1.5 million to 2 million distinct CDR3 sequences, approximately 30% of them with a count of one. Less than 9.5% of the sample is taken by the ten largest.

Donors were 39 systemically healthy Caucasian individuals from Russia aged roughly 6 to 90 years. Roughly 9.5 milliliters of peripheral blood were drawn from each donor into EDTA-treated Vacutainer tubes. PBMCs were isolated by Ficoll-Paque density-gradient centrifugation, with at least 7 million obtained per sample. Total RNA, at least 6 micrograms per sample, was extracted from PBMCs with Trizol reagent. For every donor, flow cytometry on a PBMC aliquot measured the percentage of naive CD45RAhigh/CD27high T cells. Worth noting for this clonotype: The antigen this receptor binds is unknown. At one boundary the junction diverges from the germline segment, which might be a read error.

The sample consisted of blood. This TCR was sampled from a woman aged 25 to 39 in good health. Recombination connected TRBV20-1 to TRBJ1-4, with the D segment identity uncertain. The CDR3 region reads CSARGAAELLNEKRFF. The sequence in DNA is TGCAGTGCTAGAGGGGCGGCGGAACTTTTGAATGAAAAACGGTTTTTT.